These 30 T cell receptor beta chains share one sample of origin, sequenced in a study of blood T cell repertoires in COVID-19. Measured with immunoSEQ multiplex PCR; TCRdb has only the in-frame clones, and not every one. The sample yields about 160,000 clones, around 84% seen once. Sequenced: peripheral blood. The receptors come from a man aged 40-49 years with acute or convalescent COVID-19.

The chain couples TRBV3-1 (or the pseudogene TRBV3-2) to TRBJ1-6; TRBD1 aligns across 8 bases. With V trimmed by 4 bases and J by 6 bases, 5 bases remained unmatched. The V gene's germline CDR1 is LGHDT and CDR2 YNNKEL (reference sequence). The CDR3 covers 15 residues. CDR3 in DNA: TGTGCCAGCAGCCTGCAGGGGGCTGGTAATTCACCCCTCCACTTT. Its translation: CASSLQGAGNSPLHF.

This clone was found a few times. V and J are TRBV20-1 and TRBJ2-3; D remains ambiguous. CDR1 DFQATT and CDR2 SNEGSKA come from the germline V gene (reference sequence). The CDR3 consists of 10 residues. The V end lost 8 bases, the J end lost 3 bases, and 6 bases lay between the germline ends. The CDR3 sequence is CSPRTDTQYF. CDR3 coding DNA: TGCAGTCCGCGAACAGATACGCAGTATTTT.

The V and J genes are TRBV2 and TRBJ2-7; possibly TRBD1 for D (5 bases). Trimming took off 8 bases at V and 3 bases at J, with 17 bases between the two ends. CDR3 length: 14 amino acids. Germline CDR1 is SNHLY and CDR2 is FYNNEI. The CDR3 is CASFFVGHGYEQYF. The CDR3 coding sequence is TGTGCCAGCTTTTTTGTCGGACACGGCTACGAGCAGTACTTC.

About this clone itself: At the DNA level, this CDR3 is encoded by other sequences in the same sample as well. The chain links TRBV30 to TRBJ2-7; no clear D gene. Germline values: CDR1 GTSNPN, CDR2 SVGIG (reference sequence). V lost 2 bases and J lost 0, with 5 bases in between. The CDR3 runs 12 residues. For the CDR3, the DNA is TGTGCCTGGAGTAGAGACTCCTACGAGCAGTACTTC. Protein product: CAWSRDSYEQYF.

The CDR3 loop reads CASSFQVFTDTQYF. DNA for the CDR3: TGTGCCAGCAGCTTTCAGGTCTTTACAGATACGCAGTATTTT. V and J are TRBV11-2 and TRBJ2-3; D gene ambiguous. Germline V gene sequence: CDR1 SGHAT, CDR2 FQNNGV. This CDR3 has 14 amino acids. Trimming removed 3 bases at V and 3 bases at J, with 10 bases between.

J is TRBJ2-1 and V is TRBV7-6; no clear D gene. The CDR3 is made up of 13 amino acids. Per the germline V gene, CDR1 is SGHVS and CDR2 is FNYEAQ. V lost 8 bases and J 6 bases, leaving 14 bases between the germline ends. CDR3 amino acids: CASGQLPSNEQFF. In DNA form, the CDR3 reads TGTGCCAGCGGGCAACTCCCCAGCAATGAGCAGTTCTTC.

The chain links TRBV7-9 to TRBJ2-1; 10 nucleotides match TRBD2. The V segment lost 2 bases and the J segment 8 bases; nucleotides outside the gene matches: 9. The V gene's germline CDR1 is SEHNR and CDR2 FQNEAQ (reference sequence). The CDR3 covers 16 residues. CDR3 loop: CASSLQRGGWSDEQFF. The DNA of the CDR3 is TGTGCCAGCAGCTTACAGCGGGGGGGCTGGTCTGATGAGCAGTTCTTC.

The chain has TRBV29-1 and TRBJ2-5; D uncertain. The CDR3 has 13 amino acids. The V gene's germline CDR1 is SQVTM and CDR2 ANQGSEA. The V end was cut by 2 bases, the J end by 13 bases, with 20 bases between. The CDR3 DNA follows: TGCAGCGTTGAATGGTCAACGCCGAGGATTTCGTACTTC. It translates to CSVEWSTPRISYF.

The gene calls are TRBV20-1 and TRBJ2-7, with 15 bases that match TRBD2. Germline lookup yields CDR1 DFQATT and CDR2 SNEGSKA (reference sequence). V lost 3 bases and J lost 4; bases outside the gene matches: 10. The CDR3 extends over 17 amino acids. The CDR3 loop is CSASSFSGLAGGYEQYF. CDR3 DNA: TGCAGTGCTAGTTCCTTTTCGGGACTAGCGGGGGGATACGAGCAGTACTTC.

The chain uses TRBV7-2 and TRBJ1-2; the D is unclear. The CDR3 runs 15 residues. Germline loops: CDR1 SGHTA, CDR2 FQGNSA. The V end lost 5 bases, the J end lost 8 bases, and 21 bases lay between the germline ends. CDR3: CASSPSLGRREGYTF. The CDR3 nucleotides read TGTGCCAGCAGCCCCTCACTAGGCCGAAGGGAAGGCTACACCTTC.

The gene calls are TRBV14 and TRBJ1-6, with a weak D call TRBD1 (5 bases). Germline V CDR1 and CDR2: SGHDN, FVKESK. The CDR3 length is 14 residues. V shed 1 base and J shed 10 bases, with 11 bases lying between them. The CDR3 nucleotides read TGTGCCAGCAGCCAAGTGGGGGGTTCATCACCCCTCCACTTT. It encodes CASSQVGGSSPLHF.

In this sample, this clone turned up a few times. This sequence joins TRBV18 and TRBJ1-2; no clear D gene. The CDR3 covers 13 residues. V was trimmed by 3 bases and J by 6 bases, leaving 11 bases between them. Germline loops: CDR1 KGHSH, CDR2 LQKENI. CDR3 region: CASSPGDKNGYTF. CDR3 DNA sequence: TGTGCCAGCTCACCGGGCGACAAGAATGGCTACACCTTC.

This chain links TRBV10-3 with TRBJ2-5; 9 bases are shared with TRBD1. The germline CDR1 and CDR2 sequences are ENHRY and SYGVKD. The CDR3 runs to 16 residues. The junction had 8 bases not matched to a gene; V was cut back by 4 bases and J by 2 bases. Written as DNA, the CDR3 is TGTGCCATCAGTGCCACCGGGACAGGGATTCAAGAGACCCAGTACTTC. This translates into CAISATGTGIQETQYF.

This clone was picked up one time. This chain connects TRBV19 to TRBJ1-1; possible D gene TRBD1, 6 bases. CDR1 and CDR2 from the germline V gene are LNHDA and SQIVND (reference sequence). This CDR3 comprises 16 residues. V gave up 3 bases and J gave up 0 bases, with 14 bases separating them. CDR3 in DNA: TGTGCCAGTAGTATTGTGCAGGGGAGTATGAACACTGAAGCTTTCTTT. This gives the protein CASSIVQGSMNTEAFF.

V gene TRBV18 combines with J gene TRBJ2-7; the D gene is possibly TRBD2 (5 bases). The CDR3 spans 14 residues. V was clipped by 3 bases and J by 2 bases, with 11 bases between them. Germline V gene sequence: CDR1 KGHSH, CDR2 LQKENI. CDR3 sequence reads: CASSPPTLAYEQYF. The CDR3, as DNA: TGTGCCAGCTCACCTCCCACACTAGCCTACGAGCAGTACTTC.

The V gene is TRBV15, the J gene TRBJ1-4; D is possibly TRBD1 (5 bases). The V end lost 1 base, the J end lost 1 base, and 19 bases lay between the germline ends. The CDR3 sequence is 19 residues long. Per germline, CDR1 LNHNV and CDR2 YYDKDF (reference sequence). The CDR3 region has the DNA TGTGCCACCAGCAGAGGCCGTCTAATCGGGGGGGGAACTAATGAAAAACTGTTTTTT. Its protein product is CATSRGRLIGGGTNEKLFF.

Written as DNA, the CDR3 is TGTGCCAGCAGTGGATACAGTGATCAGCCCCAGCATTTT. This gives the protein CASSGYSDQPQHF. The chain is built from TRBV6-2 or TRBV6-3 and TRBJ1-5; D unresolved. The germline V and J ends were trimmed by 5 bases and 5 bases, with 10 bases remaining between them. The CDR3 is 13 amino acids. The germline V gene has CDR1 MNHEY and CDR2 SVGEGT.

The chain uses TRBV7-9 and TRBJ1-2; 9 bases are shared with TRBD1. The CDR3 consists of 13 residues. Germline V gene data show CDR1 as SEHNR and CDR2 as FQNEAQ (reference sequence). V was pared by 5 bases and J by 6 bases, with 4 bases of the junction left unmatched. CDR3 in amino acids: CASSTWTGDGYTF. CDR3 bases: TGTGCCAGCAGCACCTGGACAGGGGATGGCTACACCTTC.

The chain combines TRBV18 with TRBJ1-1, with 7 bases matching TRBD1. This CDR3 is 15 amino acids long. Germline V CDR1 and CDR2: KGHSH, LQKENI. Trimming at V came to 2 bases and at J to 6 bases, leaving 9 bases not matched to a gene. The CDR3 is CASSPRTGVGSEAFF. In DNA form, the CDR3 reads TGTGCCAGCTCACCAAGAACAGGGGTAGGATCTGAAGCTTTCTTT. The variable domain in full, with the rest retrieved from reference TRBV18 and TRBJ1-1, is NAGVMQNPRHLVRRRGQEARLRCSPMKGHSHVYWYRQLPEEGLKFMVYLQKENIIDESGMPKERFSAEFPKEGPSILRIQQVVRGDSAAYFCASSPRTGVGSEAFFGQGTRLTVV.

In this sample, this clone turned up once. This rearrangement joins TRBV4-3 to TRBJ1-2, with 7 bases matching TRBD1. This CDR3 has 15 amino acids. V was clipped by 4 bases and J by 8 bases; unmatched bases: 13. Germline values: CDR1 LGHNA, CDR2 YSLEER. The CDR3 loop reads CASSPDRDPLTGYTF. The CDR3 DNA reads as TGCGCCAGCAGCCCCGACAGGGACCCACTTACAGGCTACACCTTC.

J is TRBJ2-1 and V is TRBV5-4; D unresolved. Deletions cut 1 base from V and 5 bases from J, with 7 bases between. This CDR3 region has 13 residues. The germline V gene encodes CDR1 SGHNT and CDR2 YYREEE (reference sequence). CDR3 sequence reads: CASSLRLDNEQFF. The CDR3, as DNA: TGTGCCAGCAGCTTGCGTCTCGACAATGAGCAGTTCTTC.

This rearrangement joins TRBV20-1 to TRBJ1-4; no clear D. The CDR3 totals 10 residues. CDR1 is DFQATT and CDR2 is SNEGSKA in the germline V gene (reference sequence). Trimming removed 7 bases from V and 8 bases from J, with 8 bases in between. The CDR3 coding sequence is TGCAGTGTTAGGAGGGAAAAACTGTTTTTT. This gives the protein CSVRREKLFF.

The rearrangement joins TRBV18 to TRBJ2-3; 12 bases map to TRBD2. The V gene end was trimmed by 5 bases and the J gene end by 3 bases; junction bases not matched to a gene: 3. Germline CDR1 and CDR2: KGHSH and LQKENI. The CDR3 has 15 amino acids. CDR3 DNA: TGTGCCAGCTCAGCTCTAGCGGGGGGGACAGATACGCAGTATTTT. Translating it yields CASSALAGGTDTQYF.

This chain joins TRBV4-1 and TRBJ2-3, with D possibly TRBD2 on 6 matching bases. Trimming removed 4 bases at V and 4 bases at J, with 15 bases between. The CDR3 is made up of 15 amino acids. Germline lookup yields CDR1 MGHRA and CDR2 YSYEKL. For the CDR3, the DNA is TGCGCCAGCAGCCCCTCGCAAGGGACTGCAGATACGCAGTATTTT. Amino acid sequence: CASSPSQGTADTQYF.

The V gene is TRBV7-2, the J gene TRBJ1-1, with 8 positions matching TRBD1. The V and J ends lost 4 bases and 3 bases, in that order; junction bases with no gene match: 7. The CDR3 extends over 15 amino acids. CDR1 and CDR2 from the germline V gene are SGHTA and FQGNSA. CDR3 amino acids: CASSSPDRAHTEAFF. CDR3 DNA: TGTGCCAGCAGCTCGCCGGACAGGGCGCACACTGAAGCTTTCTTT. The variable domain in full, with the rest retrieved from reference TRBV7-2 and TRBJ1-1, is GAGVSQSPSNKVTEKGKDVELRCDPISGHTALYWYRQSLGQGLEFLIYFQGNSAPDKSGLPSDRFSAERTGGSVSTLTIQRTQQEDSAVYLCASSSPDRAHTEAFFGQGTRLTVV.

The CDR3 region has the DNA TGCGCCAGCAGCCAAGCGGGGGGCTCCTACGAGCAGTACTTC. This codes for CASSQAGGSYEQYF. This sequence joins TRBV4-3 and TRBJ2-7, with 7 bases lining up with TRBD2. This CDR3 comprises 14 residues. The J segment lost 0 bases and the V segment lost 1 base, leaving 0 bases of the junction unmatched. Germline V gene data show CDR1 as LGHNA and CDR2 as YSLEER.

The J gene is TRBJ1-6, the V gene TRBV30, with TRBD1 matching 7 bases. This CDR3 region has 13 residues. The V gene end was trimmed by 3 bases and the J gene end by 9 bases; junction bases not matched to a gene: 5. Per germline, CDR1 GTSNPN and CDR2 SVGIG (reference sequence). CDR3 amino acids: CAWSNTGASPLHF. The CDR3 region has the DNA TGTGCCTGGAGCAATACAGGGGCTTCACCCCTCCACTTT.

The J gene is TRBJ2-1, the V gene TRBV6-1; 16 nucleotides agree with TRBD2. Unmatched junction bases numbered 11, after V lost 6 bases and J lost 12 bases. The CDR3 sequence is 16 residues long. Germline CDR1 is MNHNS and CDR2 is SASEGT. The CDR3 spells CASSEPGLAGGQGQFF. Here the CDR3 DNA reads TGTGCCAGCAGCGAACCGGGACTAGCGGGGGGGCAAGGGCAGTTCTTC.

The chain joins TRBV30 to TRBJ1-2; D may be TRBD1 (6 bases). Germline V gene sequence: CDR1 GTSNPN, CDR2 SVGIG (reference sequence). This CDR3 contains 14 residues. V was shortened by 1 base and J by 8 bases, with 17 bases between the two germline ends. The DNA of the CDR3 is TGTGCCTGGAGTGGGGACATTCGAAAATACGGCTACACCTTC. Its translation is CAWSGDIRKYGYTF.

In this sample, this clone turned up a few times. The junction and the germline gene differ at one end; a read error may be behind it. The rearrangement uses TRBV7-9 and TRBJ1-1; maybe TRBD1 (6 bases). CDR3 length: 19 amino acids. CDR1 is SEHNR and CDR2 is FQNEAQ in the germline V gene (reference sequence). CDR3 DNA sequence: TGTGCCAGCAGCTCCCCCCGGGGGGCGAGTGTAAAAGTGAATACTGAAGCTTTCTTT. As protein: CASSSPRGASVKVNTEAFF.